The 29 T cell receptor beta chains listed next were all sequenced from one sample in a study of cytomegalovirus exposure and HLA in healthy donors. PCR involved 60 Vbeta and 13 Jbeta primers. The method was immunoSEQ multiplex PCR; TCRdb's version includes in-frame clones alone and lacks a portion of them. The profile covers about 250,000 clones, with 70% to 90% appearing a single time and 0.24% taken by the ten largest. Sequenced: PBMCs. The source is a girl under 10 years old in good health and CMV-seronegative.

The V call is TRBV6-5, the J call TRBJ2-3; TRBD2 matches 8 bases. V gave up 6 bases and J gave up 3 bases; unmatched junction bases: 5. CDR1 and CDR2 (germline): MNHEY, SVGAGI. The CDR3 runs to 14 residues. The CDR3 DNA is TGTGCCAGCAGCCGGGGGGGCCCTACAGATACGCAGTATTTT. It encodes CASSRGGPTDTQYF.

The rearrangement uses TRBV30 and TRBJ2-5; 9 nucleotides agree with TRBD2. The CDR3 runs to 15 residues. Losses at the gene ends were 5 bases for V and 0 bases for J; bases not matched to a gene: 7. Germline V gene lookup returns CDR1 GTSNPN and CDR2 SVGIG (reference sequence). CDR3 protein: CAWRSGGLYQETQYF. The DNA of the CDR3 is TGTGCCTGGCGAAGCGGGGGGTTGTACCAAGAGACCCAGTACTTC.

The chain links TRBV4-2 to TRBJ2-2, with TRBD2 identical over 14 bases. CDR1 is LGHNA and CDR2 is YNFKEQ in the germline V gene. This CDR3 has 19 residues. The V and J ends lost 6 bases and 6 bases, in that order; junction bases with no gene match: 15. The CDR3 here is CASRGQTSGRASVAGELFF. CDR3 nucleotide sequence: TGTGCCAGCAGGGGTCAGACTAGCGGGAGGGCCAGCGTAGCCGGGGAGCTGTTTTTT.

V gene TRBV5-1 combines with J gene TRBJ1-2; perhaps TRBD1 as D (6 bases). From germline, CDR1 is SGHRS and CDR2 YFSETQ. V lost 2 bases, J lost 0 bases, and 14 bases lay in between. The CDR3 contains 16 residues. The DNA of the CDR3 is TGCGCCAGCAGCTTCCCAGGGACACCGACTAACTATGGCTACACCTTC. Protein sequence: CASSFPGTPTNYGYTF.

This sequence joins TRBV5-6 and TRBJ2-7, with a weak D call TRBD1 (6 bases). Germline CDR1 reads SGHDT; CDR2 reads YYEEEE. The CDR3 contains 16 residues. The V end lost 7 bases, the J end lost 1 base, and 21 bases lay between the germline ends. The CDR3: CASHFYTTGTSYEQYF. The CDR3 DNA reads as TGTGCCAGCCACTTTTATACCACCGGGACATCCTACGAGCAGTACTTC.

The chain carries TRBV7-2 and TRBJ2-1; 11 bases are a match to TRBD2. Germline-derived CDR1 and CDR2 are SGHTA and FQGNSA. This CDR3 spans 16 amino acids. V dropped 1 base and J dropped 7; count of bases not matched to a gene: 6. In DNA form, the CDR3 reads TGTGCCAGCAGCTTAGTATCCCTAGCGGGGGGTAATGAGCAGTTCTTC. This translates into CASSLVSLAGGNEQFF.

V usage is TRBV23-1 and J usage is TRBJ1-5; 11 nucleotides match TRBD1. TRBV23-1 is assigned to the ORF class and has an uncertain function. Trimming at V came to 6 bases and at J to 4 bases, leaving 11 bases not matched to a gene. The CDR3 runs 17 residues. The CDR3 DNA reads TGCGCCAGCAGGGGGACAGGGGGGATCAAGAGTAATCAGCCCCAGCATTTT. As protein: CASRGTGGIKSNQPQHF.

The chain recombines TRBV9 with TRBJ2-3; 15 bases map to TRBD2. The J segment lost 4 bases and the V segment lost 0 bases, leaving 6 bases of the junction unmatched. The germline CDR1 and CDR2 sequences are SGDLS and YYNGEE. The CDR3 extends over 18 amino acids. CDR3 loop: CASSVGGLAGGSADTQYF. The CDR3, as DNA: TGTGCCAGCAGCGTAGGGGGACTAGCGGGGGGATCAGCAGATACGCAGTATTTT.

The chain recombines TRBV19 with TRBJ2-3; TRBD2 matches 10 bases. Germline loops: CDR1 LNHDA, CDR2 SQIVND (reference sequence). Trimming removed 3 bases from V and 6 bases from J; junction bases left unmatched: 0. CDR3 length equals 13 residues. The CDR3 DNA follows: TGTGCCAGTAGTATTAGCGGGGGGGATACGCAGTATTTT. It specifies CASSISGGDTQYF.

The rearrangement uses TRBV15 and TRBJ2-7, with 7 nucleotides matching TRBD2. CDR1 LNHNV and CDR2 YYDKDF come from the germline V gene (reference sequence). Trimming at V came to 1 base and at J to 6 bases, leaving 12 bases not matched to a gene. The CDR3 consists of 16 residues. The CDR3 nucleotides read TGTGCCACCAGCAGAGGAGGGACTAAAAAGAGTGTCGAGCAGTACTTC. Amino acid sequence: CATSRGGTKKSVEQYF.

V and J are TRBV7-2 and TRBJ2-1; 7 bases are shared with TRBD2. This CDR3 region has 15 residues. Germline values: CDR1 SGHTA, CDR2 FQGNSA. V dropped 3 bases and J dropped 2; count of bases not matched to a gene: 4. CDR3 sequence: CASSLLAGAYNEQFF. CDR3 bases: TGTGCCAGCAGCTTGCTTGCGGGGGCCTACAATGAGCAGTTCTTC.

As concerns this clone: The junction and the germline gene differ at one end; a read error may be behind it. This chain uses TRBV6-5 with TRBJ2-7, with a possible D match to TRBD1 (6 bases). Germline CDR1 is MNHEY and CDR2 is SVGAGI. This CDR3 contains 15 residues. DNA of the CDR3: TGTGTCAGCAGTTCCCTGACAGGACACTCCTACGAGCAGTACTTC. Translation gives CVSSSLTGHSYEQYF.

This clone showed up just once. The gene calls are TRBV27 and TRBJ1-4, with 8 bases matching TRBD1. Per the germline V gene, CDR1 is MNHEY and CDR2 is SMNVEV (reference sequence). V shed 6 bases and J 0 bases; nucleotides not matched to a gene: 9. This CDR3 is 17 amino acids long. CDR3 loop: CASRGTGTSPTNEKLFF. The CDR3 coding sequence is TGTGCCAGCAGAGGGACAGGTACTTCTCCAACTAATGAAAAACTGTTTTTT.

The table lists this clone with a count of one. The chain uses TRBV2 and TRBJ2-1, with 7 bases lining up with TRBD2. The CDR3 loop spans 12 amino acids. In germline, CDR1 is SNHLY, CDR2 FYNNEI. With 4 bases clipped from V and 8 bases from J, the junction kept 2 bases outside the gene matches. In nucleotides, the CDR3 is TGTGCCAGCAGTGGACTAGCCTATGAGCAGTTCTTC. It translates to CASSGLAYEQFF. The full variable domain, rest sourced from reference TRBV2 and TRBJ2-1, is EPEVTQTPSHQVTQMGQEVILRCVPISNHLYFYWYRQILGQKVEFLVSFYNNEISEKSEIFDDQFSVERPDGSNFTLKIRSTKLEDSAMYFCASSGLAYEQFFGPGTRLTVL.

For the CDR3, the DNA is TGTGCCAGCAGCTTAGGTGGGACTAGCGGGGGGAGCTCCTACAATGAGCAGTTCTTC. This codes for CASSLGGTSGGSSYNEQFF. The V call is TRBV11-3, the J call TRBJ2-1, with 15 bases aligning to TRBD2. With V trimmed by 1 base and J by 0 bases, 4 bases remained unmatched. Germline V gene lookup returns CDR1 SGHNT and CDR2 YENEEA. The CDR3 covers 19 residues.

The chain is built from TRBV5-5 and TRBJ2-5, with 11 bases aligning to TRBD1. The length of the CDR3 is 16 residues. The trim removed 3 bases at V and 4 bases at J, leaving 8 bases unmatched. From germline, CDR1 is SGHKS and CDR2 YYEKEE (reference sequence). CDR3 coding DNA: TGTGCCAGCAGCTCGGAGGACAGGGGGCGAGGAGAGACCCAGTACTTC. Its protein product is CASSSEDRGRGETQYF.

In DNA form, the CDR3 reads TGTGCCACCAGCAGACGAGGTGGACAGGGAGGCTCCTACGAGCAGTACTTC. It translates to CATSRRGGQGGSYEQYF. The chain joins TRBV15 to TRBJ2-5; TRBD1 agrees at 8 bases. The last part of the DNA fits TRBJ2-7 better; the J call may be wrong. This CDR3 has 17 residues. Germline CDR1 reads LNHNV; CDR2 reads YYDKDF (reference sequence).

This clone was recorded only once. This specimen includes other DNA sequences encoding the same CDR3. The gene calls are TRBV7-2 and TRBJ1-2; 8 bases line up with TRBD1. The trim removed 1 base at V and 6 bases at J, leaving 1 base unmatched. This CDR3 has 13 amino acids. Germline CDR1 and CDR2: SGHTA and FQGNSA. The DNA of the CDR3 is TGTGCCAGCAGCTTAGGACAGGGGAATGGCTACACCTTC. This translates into CASSLGQGNGYTF.

This clone has only one observation. The rearrangement joins TRBV27 to TRBJ2-7; TRBD1 matches 9 bases. The CDR3 length is 15 residues. From germline, CDR1 is MNHEY and CDR2 SMNVEV (reference sequence). Losses at the gene ends were 5 bases for V and 4 bases for J; bases not matched to a gene: 9. The CDR3 bases are TGTGCCAGCAGTCGCACCGGGACAGGGCCTTACGAGCAGTACTTC. Amino acid sequence: CASSRTGTGPYEQYF.

This rearrangement joins TRBV5-6 to TRBJ2-3; possibly TRBD1 for D (5 bases). The CDR3 loop spans 13 amino acids. Looked up from germline, CDR1 is SGHDT and CDR2 is YYEEEE. Trimming took 9 bases from V and 0 from J, leaving 11 bases between them. CDR3 sequence reads: CATQVTSTDTQYF. The DNA for the CDR3 is TGTGCCACACAGGTTACTAGCACAGATACGCAGTATTTT. Drawing the rest from reference TRBV5-6 and TRBJ2-3, the complete variable domain is DAGVTQSPTHLIKTRGQQVTLRCSPKSGHDTVSWYQQALGQGPQFIFQYYEEEERQRGNFPDRFSGHQFPNYSSELNVNALLLGDSALYLCATQVTSTDTQYFGPGTRLTVL.

The V call is TRBV7-9, the J call TRBJ1-5; tentatively, D is TRBD1 (5 bases). CDR3 length: 14 amino acids. Germline CDR1 and CDR2: SEHNR and FQNEAQ (reference sequence). V lost 2 bases to trimming and J lost 5 bases, with 10 bases between them. In nucleotides, the CDR3 is TGTGCCAGCAGCTTAACAGGAAAAGATCAGCCCCAGCATTTT. Its translation: CASSLTGKDQPQHF.

In nucleotides, the CDR3 is TGTGCCAGCTCCCGGACAGGCACTATGAACACTGAAGCTTTCTTT. The encoded protein is CASSRTGTMNTEAFF. V usage is TRBV18 and J usage is TRBJ1-1; 7 bases are shared with TRBD1. Trimming removed 6 bases from V and 0 bases from J; junction bases left unmatched: 7. The CDR3 is 15 residues long. Germline-derived CDR1 and CDR2 are KGHSH and LQKENI.

The V call is TRBV5-1, the J call TRBJ2-5; tentatively, D is TRBD1 (5 bases). The CDR3 contains 14 residues. Trimming removed 1 base from V and 2 bases from J, with 9 bases in between. Germline assignment: CDR1 SGHRS and CDR2 YFSETQ. The CDR3 loop is CASSLKTAQETQYF. The CDR3 region has the DNA TGCGCCAGCAGCTTGAAGACAGCACAAGAGACCCAGTACTTC.

V usage is TRBV2 and J usage is TRBJ1-5; a weak D match, TRBD1 (5 bases). V lost 7 bases to trimming and J lost 4 bases, with 11 bases between them. The CDR3 has 13 residues. CDR1 is SNHLY, CDR2 FYNNEI, per germline. This CDR3 reads CASKGRVNQPQHF. CDR3 nucleotides: TGTGCCAGCAAAGGCAGGGTAAATCAGCCCCAGCATTTT.

This CDR3 reads CASRSTKKTSGGSGNEQFF. CDR3 bases: TGTGCCAGCAGGTCGACGAAAAAGACTAGCGGGGGTTCCGGTAATGAGCAGTTCTTC. The V gene is TRBV11-2, the J gene TRBJ2-1, with 12 positions matching TRBD2. Per the germline V gene, CDR1 is SGHAT and CDR2 is FQNNGV. V was clipped by 6 bases and J by 7 bases; unmatched bases: 19. CDR3 size: 19 residues.

The CDR3 reads CASSTGRSTEAFF. CDR3 in DNA: TGTGCCAGTAGTACAGGGAGGAGCACTGAAGCTTTCTTT. The V and J genes are TRBV19 and TRBJ1-1; tentative D call: TRBD1 (5 bases). CDR3 length: 13 amino acids. From germline, CDR1 is LNHDA and CDR2 SQIVND (reference sequence). V was clipped by 4 bases and J by 4 bases, with 10 bases between them.

This sequence joins TRBV9 and TRBJ2-2, with D possibly matching TRBD2 (5 bases). Looked up from germline, CDR1 is SGDLS and CDR2 is YYNGEE. Trimming cost V 4 bases and J 2 bases, with 18 bases left between them. The CDR3 contains 17 residues. In nucleotides, the CDR3 is TGTGCCAGCAGCCGACGTCGAGGGAGAGGAAACACCGGGGAGCTGTTTTTT. It translates to CASSRRRGRGNTGELFF. Filled out from reference TRBV9 and TRBJ2-2, the complete variable domain reads DSGVTQTPKHLITATGQRVTLRCSPRSGDLSVYWYQQSLDQGLQFLIQYYNGEERAKGNILERFSAQQFPDLHSELNLSSLELGDSALYFCASSRRRGRGNTGELFFGEGSRLTVL.

The CDR3 sequence is CASSFSWGSGGHTDTQYF. The CDR3 DNA is TGTGCCAGCAGTTTTAGTTGGGGTAGCGGGGGTCACACAGATACGCAGTATTTT. This rearrangement joins TRBV27 to TRBJ2-3; TRBD2 agrees at 9 bases. The CDR3 sequence is 18 residues long. V trimming: 3 bases; J trimming: 2 bases; junction bases outside the gene matches: 12. Germline V CDR1 and CDR2: MNHEY, SMNVEV (reference sequence).

This clone was detected only a few times. The V and J genes are TRBV5-1 and TRBJ2-2, with 13 nucleotides matching TRBD2. CDR1 and CDR2 (germline): SGHRS, YFSETQ. There are 17 residues in the CDR3. The V and J ends lost 4 bases and 5 bases, in that order; junction bases with no gene match: 8. Here the CDR3 DNA reads TGCGCCAGCAGCCCTGGGGGGACTAGCGGGACAACCGGGGAGCTGTTTTTT. Its protein product is CASSPGGTSGTTGELFF.